This T cell receptor (beta chain) was observed in a study of blood T cells in healthy people across ages. Sample-barcoded 5' priming and a J-beta primer mix drove a second PCR of about 7 to 12 cycles. A template-switch adaptor with 12 random nucleotides tagged each cDNA molecule. Using its own MiXCR run on the 5' RACE reads, TCRdb lists one record per CDR3 protein. The sample contains some 760,000 distinct CDR3 sequences, around 25% of which appear only once. Trimming shortened V by 1 base and J by 10 bases, and 13 bases separated the two germline ends. There are 13 residues in the CDR3. The sample was also reused in another study, on T cells of mothers and their children. That source reports: A few healthy Caucasian mothers served as donors, and their six children did as well. RNA that had been extracted went wholly into cDNA synthesis, at around 1.4 ug per 15 ul. Persistent microchimeric T cell clones were not found at ~100 per million sensitivity.

This receptor was identified in a boy between 10 and 17 years old in good health. The J gene is TRBJ1-1, the V gene TRBV12-3 or TRBV12-4; possible D gene TRBD1, 6 bases. The sequenced material came from blood. As DNA, the CDR3 is TGTGCCAGCAGTTTAGTGGGGGGCTTGGGAGCTTTCTTT. Translation: CASSLVGGLGAFF.